The 5 T cell receptor beta chains presented below share a single source sample, sequenced in a study of cytomegalovirus exposure and HLA in healthy donors. PCR was performed using 60 Vbeta and 13 Jbeta primers. Here immunoSEQ multiplex PCR was the method, and the copy in TCRdb shows in-frame clones only, minus some. The profile shows over 200,000 clones, just over 75% of them singletons. The specimen was PBMCs. These receptors were collected from a woman aged 60-70 years in good health and CMV-seropositive.

The rearrangement links TRBV28 to TRBJ2-7; no clear D gene. Trimming removed 2 bases at V and 4 bases at J, with 9 bases between. This CDR3 is 13 amino acids long. Per germline, CDR1 MDHEN and CDR2 SYDVKM. The CDR3 DNA follows: TGTGCCAGCAGTTTAACCCCTCGGTACGAGCAGTACTTC. It specifies CASSLTPRYEQYF.

As concerns this clone: The sample has other DNA sequences that encode this CDR3 too. This rearrangement joins TRBV5-1 to TRBJ2-3; D perhaps matches TRBD2 (6 bases). The CDR3 has 13 amino acids. CDR1 SGHRS and CDR2 YFSETQ come from the germline V gene. V lost 0 bases to trimming and J lost 6 bases, with 8 bases between them. This CDR3 is CASSLAGGDTQYF. CDR3 DNA sequence: TGCGCCAGCAGCTTGGCCGGGGGTGATACGCAGTATTTT.

The rearrangement links TRBV29-1 to TRBJ1-1; TRBD1 matches 8 bases. J was trimmed by 6 bases and V by 0 bases; bases with no gene match: 9. Germline assignment: CDR1 SQVTM and CDR2 ANQGSEA. CDR3 length: 15 residues. The CDR3 region has the DNA TGCAGCGTTGAAGATCAGGGGGCGAGGGGGCCTGAAGCTTTCTTT. Amino acids: CSVEDQGARGPEAFF.

This clone has more than one count but fewer than ten. The gene calls are TRBV19 and TRBJ1-2; 9 positions agree with TRBD1. The CDR3 consists of 13 residues. J lost 3 bases, V lost 5 bases, and 1 base had no gene match. Germline lookup yields CDR1 LNHDA and CDR2 SQIVND (reference sequence). DNA for the CDR3: TGTGCCAGTAGTCGGGACAGGGACTATGGCTACACCTTC. This translates into CASSRDRDYGYTF.

This chain connects TRBV19 to TRBJ2-2; 9 bases map to TRBD1. The V gene's germline CDR1 is LNHDA and CDR2 SQIVND (reference sequence). CDR3 length: 15 residues. V trimming: 5 bases; J trimming: 7 bases; junction bases outside the gene matches: 8. The CDR3 loop reads CASSPQGALGGELFF. The CDR3 nucleotides read TGTGCCAGTAGTCCACAGGGGGCCCTCGGCGGGGAGCTGTTTTTT.